The 5 T cell receptor beta chains below come from one sample, sequenced in a study of cytomegalovirus exposure and HLA in healthy donors. Using immunoSEQ multiplex PCR, the repertoire was profiled, and TCRdb retains in-frame clones only, with some absent. The table lists 130,000 to 150,000 clones, approximately 91% of them singletons. The sequencing sample was made of PBMCs. The receptor set was obtained from a man between 18 and 35 years old in good health and CMV-seronegative.

This chain joins TRBV19 and TRBJ2-2; the D gene is possibly TRBD2 (5 bases). The V gene lost 3 bases and the J gene lost 2 bases, with 13 bases spanning the gap. Per the germline V gene, CDR1 is LNHDA and CDR2 is SQIVND (reference sequence). The CDR3 runs to 16 residues. The CDR3 sequence: CASSILGLANTGELFF. Written as DNA, the CDR3 is TGTGCCAGTAGTATCCTAGGTCTAGCAAACACCGGGGAGCTGTTTTTT.

The gene calls are TRBV30 and TRBJ1-1; D possibly corresponds to TRBD1 (5 bases). Germline V gives CDR1 GTSNPN, CDR2 SVGIG (reference sequence). Trimming removed 0 bases from V and 11 bases from J, with 13 bases in between. The CDR3 runs to 12 residues. The CDR3: CAWSVPGGRAFF. The CDR3 DNA follows: TGTGCCTGGAGTGTACCGGGGGGTCGGGCTTTCTTT.

This chain connects TRBV11-3 to TRBJ2-5; 12 bases fit TRBD2. Trimming removed 3 bases from V and 4 bases from J; junction bases left unmatched: 9. Germline V gene lookup returns CDR1 SGHNT and CDR2 YENEEA. The CDR3 runs to 17 residues. The CDR3 coding sequence is TGTGCCAGCAGCTTTAGACCCCTAGCGGGGGGGGGAGAGACCCAGTACTTC. It codes for CASSFRPLAGGGETQYF.

The chain has TRBV5-6 and TRBJ2-1, with a possible D match to TRBD1 (6 bases). The CDR3 runs to 16 residues. V was trimmed by 2 bases and J by 4 bases, leaving 16 bases between them. Germline V gene data show CDR1 as SGHDT and CDR2 as YYEEEE. In DNA form, the CDR3 reads TGTGCCAGCAGCTTCACCCCCGGGACATCATACAATGAGCAGTTCTTC. Amino acid sequence: CASSFTPGTSYNEQFF.

The CDR3 DNA sequence: TGTGCCACCAAAAGCGGGGCCAAAAACATTCAGTACTTC. The encoded protein is CATKSGAKNIQYF. This sequence joins TRBV19 and TRBJ2-4; possibly TRBD2 for D (6 bases). The CDR3 runs 13 residues. The germline gives CDR1 LNHDA, CDR2 SQIVND (reference sequence). V was shortened by 10 bases and J by 1 base, with 11 bases between the two germline ends.